This T cell receptor beta chain was documented in a study of cytomegalovirus exposure and HLA in healthy donors. In the study overall: The early release's HLA-typed donors yielded approximately 81 million unique TCRs.

A note on this clone: The antigen is unknown.

Notes on the study in general: CMV serostatus was the sole immune exposure information available. Several top significant clusters appeared, in a later analysis, to be linked to common viral pathogens.

The CDR3 loop spans 15 amino acids. Germline values: CDR1 SGHRS, CDR2 YFSETQ. It was with 60 Vbeta and 13 Jbeta primers that the PCR ran. Only in-frame clones appear in the TCRdb table, and some are missing; sequencing was by immunoSEQ multiplex PCR. This repertoire shows some 190,000 clones, about 87% found once; its top ten account for 1.3%. The specimen sequenced was PBMCs. The chain uses TRBV5-1 and TRBJ2-5, with TRBD1 matching 7 bases. The end of the DNA aligns better with TRBJ2-7, so the J call may be wrong. This receptor was obtained from a man aged 30-40 years in good health and CMV-seronegative. The CDR3 nucleotides are TGCGCCAGCAGCTCAAGACAGGGAGAGTCGTACGAGCAGTACTTC. Encoded protein: CASSSRQGESYEQYF.